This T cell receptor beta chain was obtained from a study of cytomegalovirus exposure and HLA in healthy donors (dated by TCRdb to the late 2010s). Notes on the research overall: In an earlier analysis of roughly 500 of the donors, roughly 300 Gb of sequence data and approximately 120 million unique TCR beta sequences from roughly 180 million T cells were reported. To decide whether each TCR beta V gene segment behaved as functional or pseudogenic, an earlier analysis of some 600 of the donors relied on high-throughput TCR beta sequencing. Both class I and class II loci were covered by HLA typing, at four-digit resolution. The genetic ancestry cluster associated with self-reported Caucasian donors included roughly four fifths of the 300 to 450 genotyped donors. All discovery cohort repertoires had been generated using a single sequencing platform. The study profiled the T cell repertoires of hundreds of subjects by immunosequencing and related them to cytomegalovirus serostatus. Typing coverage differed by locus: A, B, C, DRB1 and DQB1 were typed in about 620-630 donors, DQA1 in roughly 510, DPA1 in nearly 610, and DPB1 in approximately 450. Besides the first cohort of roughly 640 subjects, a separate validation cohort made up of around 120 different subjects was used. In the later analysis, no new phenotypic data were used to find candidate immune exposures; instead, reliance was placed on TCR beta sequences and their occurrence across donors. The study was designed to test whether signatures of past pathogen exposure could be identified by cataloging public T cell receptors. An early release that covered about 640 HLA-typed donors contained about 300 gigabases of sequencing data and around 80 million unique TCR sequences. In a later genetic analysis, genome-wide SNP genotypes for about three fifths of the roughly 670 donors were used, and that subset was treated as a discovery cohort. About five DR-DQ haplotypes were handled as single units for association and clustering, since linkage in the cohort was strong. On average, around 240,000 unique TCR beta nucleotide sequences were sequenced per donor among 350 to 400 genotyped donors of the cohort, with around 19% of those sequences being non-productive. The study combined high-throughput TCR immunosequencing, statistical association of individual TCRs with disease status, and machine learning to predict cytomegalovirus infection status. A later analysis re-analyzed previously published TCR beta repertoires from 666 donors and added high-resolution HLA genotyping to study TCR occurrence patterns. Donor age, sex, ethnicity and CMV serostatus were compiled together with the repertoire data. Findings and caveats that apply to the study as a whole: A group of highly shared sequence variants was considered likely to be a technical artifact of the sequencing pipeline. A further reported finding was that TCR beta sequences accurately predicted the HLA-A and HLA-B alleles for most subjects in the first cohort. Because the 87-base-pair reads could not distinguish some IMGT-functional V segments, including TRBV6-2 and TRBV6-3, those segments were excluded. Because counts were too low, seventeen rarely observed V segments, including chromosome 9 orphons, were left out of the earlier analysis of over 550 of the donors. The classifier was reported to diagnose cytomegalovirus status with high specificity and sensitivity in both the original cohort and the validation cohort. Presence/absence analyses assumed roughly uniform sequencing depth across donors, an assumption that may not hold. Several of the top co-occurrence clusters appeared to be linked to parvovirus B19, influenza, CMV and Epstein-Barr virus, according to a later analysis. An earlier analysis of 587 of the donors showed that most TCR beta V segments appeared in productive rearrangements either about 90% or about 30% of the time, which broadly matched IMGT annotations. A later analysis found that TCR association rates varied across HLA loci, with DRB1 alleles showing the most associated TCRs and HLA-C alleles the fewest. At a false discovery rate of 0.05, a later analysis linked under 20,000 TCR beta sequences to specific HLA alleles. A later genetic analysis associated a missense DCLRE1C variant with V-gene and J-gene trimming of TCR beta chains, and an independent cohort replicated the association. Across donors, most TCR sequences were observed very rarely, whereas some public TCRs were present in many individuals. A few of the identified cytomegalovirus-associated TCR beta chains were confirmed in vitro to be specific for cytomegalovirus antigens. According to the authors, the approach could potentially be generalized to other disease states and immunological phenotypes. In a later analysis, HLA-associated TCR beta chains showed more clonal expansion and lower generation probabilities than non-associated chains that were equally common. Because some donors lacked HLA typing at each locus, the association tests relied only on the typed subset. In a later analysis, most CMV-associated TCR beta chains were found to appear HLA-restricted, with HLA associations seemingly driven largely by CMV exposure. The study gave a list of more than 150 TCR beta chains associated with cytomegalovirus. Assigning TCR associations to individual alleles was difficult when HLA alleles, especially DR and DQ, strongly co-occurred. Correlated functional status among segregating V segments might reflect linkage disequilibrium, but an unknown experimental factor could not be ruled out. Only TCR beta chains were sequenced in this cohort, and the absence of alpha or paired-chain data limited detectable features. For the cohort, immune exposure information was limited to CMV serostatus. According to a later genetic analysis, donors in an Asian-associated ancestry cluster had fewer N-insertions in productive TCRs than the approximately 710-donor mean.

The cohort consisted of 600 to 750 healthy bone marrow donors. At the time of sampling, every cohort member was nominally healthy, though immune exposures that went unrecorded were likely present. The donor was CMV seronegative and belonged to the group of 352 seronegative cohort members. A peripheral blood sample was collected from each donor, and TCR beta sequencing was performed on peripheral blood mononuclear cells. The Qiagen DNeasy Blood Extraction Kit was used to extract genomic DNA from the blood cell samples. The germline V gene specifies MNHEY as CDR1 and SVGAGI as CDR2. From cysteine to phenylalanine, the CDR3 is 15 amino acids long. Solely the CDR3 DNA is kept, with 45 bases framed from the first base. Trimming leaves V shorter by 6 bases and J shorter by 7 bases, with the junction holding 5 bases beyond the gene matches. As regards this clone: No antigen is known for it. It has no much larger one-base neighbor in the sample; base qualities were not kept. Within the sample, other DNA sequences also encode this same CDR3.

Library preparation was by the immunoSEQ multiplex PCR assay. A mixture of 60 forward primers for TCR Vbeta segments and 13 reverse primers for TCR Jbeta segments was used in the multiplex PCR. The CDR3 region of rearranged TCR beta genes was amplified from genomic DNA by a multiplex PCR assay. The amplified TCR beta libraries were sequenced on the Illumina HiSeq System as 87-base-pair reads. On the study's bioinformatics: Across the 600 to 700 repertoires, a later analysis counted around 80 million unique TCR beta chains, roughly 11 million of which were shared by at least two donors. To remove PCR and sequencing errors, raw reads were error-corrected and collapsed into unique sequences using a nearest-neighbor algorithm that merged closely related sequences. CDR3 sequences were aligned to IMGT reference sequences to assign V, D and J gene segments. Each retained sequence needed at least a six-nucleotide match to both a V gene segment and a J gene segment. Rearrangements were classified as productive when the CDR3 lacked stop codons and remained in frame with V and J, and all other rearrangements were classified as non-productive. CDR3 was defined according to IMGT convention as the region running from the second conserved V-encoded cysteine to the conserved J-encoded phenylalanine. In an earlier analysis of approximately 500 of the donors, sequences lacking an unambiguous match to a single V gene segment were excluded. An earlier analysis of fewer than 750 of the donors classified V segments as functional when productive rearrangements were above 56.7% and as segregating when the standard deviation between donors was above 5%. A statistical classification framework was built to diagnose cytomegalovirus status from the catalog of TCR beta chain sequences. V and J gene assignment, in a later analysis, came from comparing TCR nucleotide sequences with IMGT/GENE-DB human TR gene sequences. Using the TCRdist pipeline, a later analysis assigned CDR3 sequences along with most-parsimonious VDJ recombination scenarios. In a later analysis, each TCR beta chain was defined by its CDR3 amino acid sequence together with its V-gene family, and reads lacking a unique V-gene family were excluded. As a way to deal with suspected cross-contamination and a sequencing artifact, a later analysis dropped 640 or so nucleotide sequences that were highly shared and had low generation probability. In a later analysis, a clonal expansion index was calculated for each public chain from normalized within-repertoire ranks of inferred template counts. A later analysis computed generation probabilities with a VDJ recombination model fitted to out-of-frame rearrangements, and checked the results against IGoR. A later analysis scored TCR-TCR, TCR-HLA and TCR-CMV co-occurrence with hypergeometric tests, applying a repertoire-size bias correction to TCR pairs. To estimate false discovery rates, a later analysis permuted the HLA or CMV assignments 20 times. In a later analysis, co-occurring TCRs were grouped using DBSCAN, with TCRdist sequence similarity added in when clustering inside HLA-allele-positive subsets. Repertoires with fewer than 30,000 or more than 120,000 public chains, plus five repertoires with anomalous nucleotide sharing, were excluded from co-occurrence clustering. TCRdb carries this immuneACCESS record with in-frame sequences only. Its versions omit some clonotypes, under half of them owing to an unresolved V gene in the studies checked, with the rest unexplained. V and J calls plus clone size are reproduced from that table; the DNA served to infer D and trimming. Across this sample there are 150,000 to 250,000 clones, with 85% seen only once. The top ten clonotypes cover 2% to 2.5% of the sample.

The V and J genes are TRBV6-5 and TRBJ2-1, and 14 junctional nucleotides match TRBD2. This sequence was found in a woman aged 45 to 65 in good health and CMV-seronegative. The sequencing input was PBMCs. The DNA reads TGTGCCAGCAGCCGACTAGCGGGAGGGCTTAATGAGCAGTTCTTC. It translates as CASSRLAGGLNEQFF.